This TCR beta chain was retrieved from a study of blood T cell repertoires in COVID-19. Across the study: The United States, Italy and Spain supplied acute and convalescent COVID-19 samples. PBMCs, B-cell-depleted T cells, or T cells provided the cDNA or gDNA that made up the material.

Source study methods: For nucleated cells, counts were estimated from reference gene primer amplification. The protocol was immunoSEQ multiplex PCR, while the TCRdb copy is restricted to in-frame clones and leaves out a portion. D and trimming come from the DNA, and the V and J calls and clone size come from that table. Of roughly 73,000 clones listed, about 84% are singletons. The CDR3 loop spans 13 amino acids. V was clipped by 4 bases and J by 3 bases, with 9 bases between them. Germline V gives CDR1 MNHEY, CDR2 SVGAGI. This chain uses TRBV6-5 with TRBJ1-1; D gene unclear. Input material: peripheral blood. This clonotype was obtained from a human donor in a cohort sampled during active COVID-19. This CDR3 reads CASSSRGHTEAFF. In DNA form, the CDR3 reads TGTGCCAGCAGTTCTAGAGGGCACACTGAAGCTTTCTTT.